The clone carrying this T cell receptor (beta chain) was counted once. Profiled with immunoSEQ multiplex PCR; TCRdb holds only in-frame clones, not every one. Here the sample spans about 21,000 clones, roughly nine tenths being singletons. The entry originates in a study of T cell changes during pregnancy in multiple sclerosis. CDR1 MNHEY and CDR2 SMNVEV come from the germline V gene (reference sequence). The CDR3 runs 16 residues. Trimming took 0 bases from V and 3 from J; bases not matched to a gene: 5. The rearrangement joins TRBV27 to TRBJ1-2, with 9 nucleotides matching TRBD1. This TCR derives from a female donor in good health, enrolled as a control in a pregnancy study. The sequences come from CD8+ T cells from peripheral blood mononuclear cells, collected after pregnancy. The DNA for the CDR3 is TGTGCCAGCAGTTTATCGGTAGACAGGGGGGACTATGGCTACACCTTC. Encoded protein: CASSLSVDRGDYGYTF.